The rows below give T cell receptor beta chains drawn from one sample of a study of Graves' ophthalmopathy and Graves' hyperthyroidism. Each CDR3 protein is one row after TCRdb ran MiXCR on the multiplex PCR reads. The repertoire holds some 200,000 distinct CDR3 sequences, roughly 29% seen once, with over 7.5% in the top ten. Specimen: peripheral blood. All receptors derive from a man aged 50-60 years with Graves' ophthalmopathy. CDR3s include the opening cysteine and the closing phenylalanine or tryptophan. D genes are given only for firm matches. Expanded clones are given a class, and other clones once, few, many or no size at all.

clone size,D gene,V gene,J gene,CDR3 DNA,CDR3 protein
many,.,TRBV25-1,TRBJ2-7,TGTGCCAGCAGTGATAGCAGTTACGAGCAGTACTTC,CASSDSSYEQYF
many,.,TRBV19,TRBJ2-2,TGTGCCAGTAGTATCTCCAACTTGGACACCGGGGAGCTGTTTTTT,CASSISNLDTGELFF
many,.,TRBV6-2/TRBV6-3,TRBJ2-7,TGTGCCAGCAGTTGGGGGTACTACGAGCAGTACTTC,CASSWGYYEQYF
many,.,TRBV20-1,TRBJ2-4,TGCAGTGCCGGGGGACAGACTAAAAACATTCAGTACTTC,CSAGGQTKNIQYF
many,TRBD2,TRBV6-5,TRBJ2-7,TGTGCCAGCAGTTCTAGCGGCGCCCACGGGCAGTACTTC,CASSSSGAHGQYF
.,TRBD1,TRBV9,TRBJ1-2,TGTGCCAGCAGCGTATCACAGGGGGAAGGCTACACCTTC,CASSVSQGEGYTF
once,TRBD1,TRBV30,TRBJ1-1,TGTGCCTGGAGTGTAGGGACAGTGGGAACTGAAGCTTTCTTT,CAWSVGTVGTEAFF
many,TRBD1,TRBV6-5,TRBJ2-5,TGTGCCAGCCGTCGGCCTGGGACAGAACAAGAGACCCAGTACTTC,CASRRPGTEQETQYF
.,.,TRBV14,TRBJ2-7,TGTGCCAGCAGCCAAAGGCGGGGTGAAGGCTCCTACGAGCAGTACTTC,CASSQRRGEGSYEQYF
.,.,TRBV28,TRBJ1-1,TGTGCCAGCGGGGGACTTTCAGCTTTCTTT,CASGGLSAFF
many,.,TRBV27,TRBJ2-1,TGTGCCAGCAGTTTGTCCGCCGGGACGGTCTACAATGAGCAGTTCTTC,CASSLSAGTVYNEQFF
many,TRBD1,TRBV6-5,TRBJ1-1,TGTGCCAGCAGTTTACTGGACAGGATGAACACTGAAGCTTTCTTT,CASSLLDRMNTEAFF
.,.,TRBV20-1,TRBJ2-7,TGCAGTGCCGAGGATGGGGATGTCTACGAGCAGTACTTC,CSAEDGDVYEQYF
many,TRBD1,TRBV7-9,TRBJ2-7,TGTGCCAGCAGCCCCGCCGGCAGGGGGCTTTACGAGCAGTACTTC,CASSPAGRGLYEQYF
.,.,TRBV28,TRBJ1-6,TGTGCCAGCGGCCGGGGCGGAAGCTCCTATAATTCACCCCTCCACTTT,CASGRGGSSYNSPLHF
many,.,TRBV30,TRBJ1-6,TGTGCCTGGAAGGACGGGCCCACCAATTCACCCCTCCACTTT,CAWKDGPTNSPLHF
.,.,TRBV27,TRBJ2-4,TGTGCCAGCAGTTTTACGGGCGGCAAAGGCATTCAGTACTTC,CASSFTGGKGIQYF
.,.,TRBV20-1,TRBJ2-1,TGCAGTGCTAGGATAGGGGTGCGGGCCTACAATGAGCAGTTCTTC,CSARIGVRAYNEQFF
few,TRBD2,TRBV7-2,TRBJ2-7,TGTGCCAGCAGCTTGGCGGCTAGCGGGATTGCCTACGAGCAGTACTTC,CASSLAASGIAYEQYF
.,TRBD2,TRBV15,TRBJ2-7,TGTGCCACCAGCAGTTGGACTAGCGGCTACGAGCAGTACTTC,CATSSWTSGYEQYF
.,.,TRBV5-1,TRBJ2-2,TGCGCCAGCAGCCCAGGAGCAGGGCCGACCGGGGAGCTGTTTTTT,CASSPGAGPTGELFF
.,.,TRBV6-1,TRBJ2-7,TGTGCCAGCAGCCACGGGCTTGAGCAGTACTTC,CASSHGLEQYF
many,TRBD2,TRBV3-1,TRBJ2-5,TGTGCCAGCAGCCCCGGGACTAGCGGGCTACAAGAGACCCAGTACTTC,CASSPGTSGLQETQYF
many,.,TRBV6-2/TRBV6-3,TRBJ2-6,TGTGCCAGCAGTTACCTAGCGTCTGGGGCCAACGTCCTGACTTTC,CASSYLASGANVLTF
many,.,TRBV6-2/TRBV6-3,TRBJ2-5,TGTGCCAGCAGTCACCGGGACAACCAAGAGACCCAGTACTTC,CASSHRDNQETQYF
.,.,TRBV12-3/TRBV12-4,TRBJ1-1,TGTGCCAGCAGTGAAGCAAGGAGTACTGAAGCTTTCTTT,CASSEARSTEAFF
.,.,TRBV7-8,TRBJ2-5,TGTGCCAGCAGCCTCTTTAGAACGACGAGTCGGAAGACCCAGTACTTC,CASSLFRTTSRKTQYF
many,TRBD1,TRBV12-3/TRBV12-4,TRBJ2-7,TGTGCCAGCAGTTTACCGGACAGGGGTGGCGAGCAGTACTTC,CASSLPDRGGEQYF
.,TRBD1,TRBV30,TRBJ2-5,TGTGCCTGGAGCCAAGGGACAGAGATTCAAGAGACCCAGTACTTC,CAWSQGTEIQETQYF
many,.,TRBV7-3,TRBJ2-2,TGTGCCAGCAGCCGACTAGGGGCCACCGGGGAGCTGTTTTTT,CASSRLGATGELFF
.,.,TRBV20-1,TRBJ2-7,TGCAGTGCTAGGCCGGTCTTTGTCTCCTACGAGCAGTACTTC,CSARPVFVSYEQYF
few,.,TRBV12-3/TRBV12-4,TRBJ1-5,TGTGCCAGCAGTTATCAGGGAGGGCAGCCCCAGCATTTT,CASSYQGGQPQHF
.,TRBD2,TRBV6-2/TRBV6-3,TRBJ2-5,TGTGCCAGCAGCCTACTAGCGGCCAAAGAGACCCAGTACTTC,CASSLLAAKETQYF
many,.,TRBV20-1,TRBJ2-4,TGCAGTGCTAGAGATCTTTCGAGGGCCAAAAACATTCAGTACTTC,CSARDLSRAKNIQYF
many,.,TRBV27,TRBJ2-2,TGTGCCAGCAGGGTGTCCGGGACACTGAACACCGGGGAGCTGTTTTTT,CASRVSGTLNTGELFF
many,.,TRBV3-1,TRBJ1-3,TGTGCCAGCAGCTACGCCCTTAGGCAGACCTCTGGAAACACCATATATTTT,CASSYALRQTSGNTIYF
few,TRBD1,TRBV29-1,TRBJ2-7,TGCAGCGTGACGACAGGGGGCGGCGAGCAGTACTTC,CSVTTGGGEQYF